A single sample is the source of the 28 T cell receptor beta chains below, sequenced in a study of T cell repertoires in cytomegalovirus infection. MiXCR was run by TCRdb on the reads, yielding one entry per CDR3 protein. The sample has approximately 500,000 distinct CDR3 sequences; 10% to 12% are singletons. The sequencing sample was made of PBMCs. These receptors all stem from a human donor in good health (CMV status not recorded). Some clones in this sample may be carry-over from other donors' samples.

This clonotype was found many times. This chain links TRBV6-1 with TRBJ1-4, with no clear D. The CDR3 runs 14 residues. V lost 2 bases, J lost 7 bases, and 11 bases lay in between. Germline assignment: CDR1 MNHNS and CDR2 SASEGT. DNA of the CDR3: TGTGCCAGCAGTGAATCTCTAGGAGGTGAAAAACTGTTTTTT. Residues: CASSESLGGEKLFF.

At least ten counts were recorded for this clonotype. V usage is TRBV7-9 and J usage is TRBJ2-3, with D perhaps matching TRBD1 or TRBD2 (5 bases each). CDR3 length equals 15 residues. In germline, CDR1 is SEHNR, CDR2 FQNEAQ (reference sequence). V was clipped by 7 bases and J by 5 bases, with 19 bases between them. The CDR3 nucleotides read TGTGCCAGCACTCCATTCTCTTCGAGGGGAGATACGCAGTATTTT. It codes for CASTPFSSRGDTQYF.

This clonotype was found many times. The rearrangement uses TRBV2 and TRBJ2-3; no reliable D call. Germline-derived CDR1 and CDR2 are SNHLY and FYNNEI. This CDR3 has 13 residues. The ends were cut back, 7 bases at V and 6 bases at J, with 14 bases in the middle. In nucleotides, the CDR3 is TGTGCCAGCATCCTAAATCCCACCGATACGCAGTATTTT. Amino acids: CASILNPTDTQYF.

There are many counts of this clonotype. This chain's CDR3 is CASRNSNEQFF. Here the CDR3 DNA reads TGTGCCAGCAGGAATAGCAATGAGCAGTTCTTC. The V gene is TRBV2, the J gene TRBJ2-1; the D is unclear. The CDR3 length is 11 residues. CDR1 SNHLY and CDR2 FYNNEI come from the germline V gene. Trimming took off 6 bases at V and 6 bases at J, with 6 bases between the two ends. Together with reference TRBV2 and TRBJ2-1, the CDR3 gives the full variable domain: EPEVTQTPSHQVTQMGQEVILRCVPISNHLYFYWYRQILGQKVEFLVSFYNNEISEKSEIFDDQFSVERPDGSNFTLKIRSTKLEDSAMYFCASRNSNEQFFGPGTRLTVL.

Ten or more counts support this clonotype. The CDR3 region is CSVTTSRYEQYF. CDR3 in DNA: TGCAGCGTGACGACTAGCCGTTACGAGCAGTACTTC. The V gene is TRBV29-1, the J gene TRBJ2-7; 7 bases align to TRBD2. The junction had 6 bases not matched to a gene; V was cut back by 6 bases and J by 4 bases. The CDR3 totals 12 residues. Looked up from germline, CDR1 is SQVTM and CDR2 is ANQGSEA.

This clonotype was detected many times. The gene calls are TRBV3-1 and TRBJ2-2; tentatively, D is TRBD1 or TRBD2 (5 bases each). There are 17 residues in the CDR3. From germline, CDR1 is LGHDT and CDR2 YNNKEL (reference sequence). Trimming left V 1 base short and J 4 bases short, with 16 bases between. Here the CDR3 reads CASSQGGGRGRTGELFF. The CDR3 coding sequence is TGTGCCAGCAGCCAAGGAGGAGGTAGGGGCCGCACCGGGGAGCTGTTTTTT.

About this clonotype itself: A much bigger clone sits one base away, suggesting this may be a read error. The chain carries TRBV27 and TRBJ1-4; D gene uncertain. V lost 5 bases and J 4 bases, leaving 14 bases between the germline ends. There are 15 residues in the CDR3. CDR1 is MNHEY, CDR2 SMNVEV, per germline (reference sequence). The CDR3 DNA reads TGTGCCAGCAGTCCTTCGATAGGGAATAATGAAAAACTGTTTTTT. Protein product: CASSPSIGNNEKLFF.

This clonotype was seen at least ten times. The chain combines TRBV6-5 with TRBJ2-5; TRBD2 matches 13 bases. CDR3 length: 16 residues. Germline lookup yields CDR1 MNHEY and CDR2 SVGAGI. J was trimmed by 2 bases and V by 2 bases; bases with no gene match: 2. In DNA, the CDR3 is TGTGCCAGCAGTTACCCGACTAGCGGGGGGCAAGAGACCCAGTACTTC. Translation gives CASSYPTSGGQETQYF.

This clonotype was picked up many times. The chain employs TRBV5-1 and TRBJ1-6; D gene ambiguous. The CDR3 consists of 15 residues. CDR1 is SGHRS and CDR2 is YFSETQ in the germline V gene. V dropped 0 bases and J dropped 10 bases, with 14 bases sitting between them. The CDR3 coding sequence is TGCGCCAGCAGCTTGGCCGGGGAGGTACGGTCACCCCTCCACTTT. It translates to CASSLAGEVRSPLHF.

There are many counts of this clonotype. The chain recombines TRBV7-9 with TRBJ1-1, with 8 positions matching TRBD1. The CDR3 sequence is 13 residues long. CDR1 is SEHNR and CDR2 is FQNEAQ in the germline V gene (reference sequence). Trimming removed 5 bases from V and 8 bases from J; junction bases left unmatched: 7. In DNA form, the CDR3 reads TGTGCCAGCAGCCAGGATGGGGACAGGGAAGCTTTCTTT. Translating gives CASSQDGDREAFF.

This clonotype was counted a few times. This chain uses TRBV5-3 with TRBJ1-3; the D is unclear. TRBV5-3 is an open reading frame whose function is uncertain. The CDR3 length is 14 residues. With 8 bases removed from V and 0 bases from J, the gap between germline ends came to 12 bases. This chain's CDR3 is CASSGYLSGNTIYF. The CDR3 nucleotides are TGTGCCAGCAGCGGGTACCTCTCTGGAAACACCATATATTTT.

This clonotype appeared many times. The rearrangement uses TRBV7-9 and TRBJ1-1; D not resolved. The CDR3 runs to 14 residues. Trimming cost V 7 bases and J 5 bases, with 17 bases left between them. Germline V gene lookup returns CDR1 SEHNR and CDR2 FQNEAQ (reference sequence). CDR3 coding DNA: TGTGCCAGCAACACGAAGGAGGGCGCGACTGAAGCTTTCTTT. It yields the protein CASNTKEGATEAFF. Filled out from reference TRBV7-9 and TRBJ1-1, the complete variable domain reads DTGVSQNPRHKITKRGQNVTFRCDPISEHNRLYWYRQTLGQGPEFLTYFQNEAQLEKSRLLSDRFSAERPKGSFSTLEIQRTEQGDSAMYLCASNTKEGATEAFFGQGTRLTVV.

This clonotype appeared many times. This sequence joins TRBV7-9 and TRBJ1-1, with a weak D call TRBD1 (6 bases). V lost 2 bases and J 7 bases, leaving 8 bases between the germline ends. CDR3 length equals 12 residues. From germline, CDR1 is SEHNR and CDR2 FQNEAQ (reference sequence). The CDR3 loop reads CASSLTGFEAFF. The CDR3 DNA reads as TGTGCCAGCAGCTTAACAGGGTTTGAAGCTTTCTTT. The variable domain in full, completed from reference TRBV7-9 and TRBJ1-1, reads DTGVSQNPRHKITKRGQNVTFRCDPISEHNRLYWYRQTLGQGPEFLTYFQNEAQLEKSRLLSDRFSAERPKGSFSTLEIQRTEQGDSAMYLCASSLTGFEAFFGQGTRLTVV.

This clonotype was found many times. The rearrangement uses TRBV29-1 and TRBJ1-5; TRBD1 is a possible D gene (5 bases). The CDR3 covers 13 residues. V was cut by 6 bases and J by 5 bases, with 14 bases left in between. The V gene's germline CDR1 is SQVTM and CDR2 ANQGSEA. CDR3 sequence reads: CSVGPGVYQPQHF. Here the CDR3 DNA reads TGCAGCGTGGGGCCCGGAGTCTATCAGCCCCAGCATTTT. Supplemented by reference TRBV29-1 and TRBJ1-5, the full variable domain reads SAVISQKPSRDICQRGTSLTIQCQVDSQVTMMFWYRQQPGQSLTLIATANQGSEATYESGFVIDKFPISRPNLTFSTLTVSNMSPEDSSIYLCSVGPGVYQPQHFGDGTRLSIL.

This clonotype was seen ten or more times. In nucleotides, the CDR3 is TGTGCCAGCAATACTCCCTATCAGGGTGCCGGGGAGCTGTTTTTT. Its protein is CASNTPYQGAGELFF. This chain uses TRBV7-2 with TRBJ2-2; possible D gene TRBD1, 5 bases. Looked up from germline, CDR1 is SGHTA and CDR2 is FQGNSA. Trimming took 7 bases from V and 6 from J, leaving 18 bases between them. This CDR3 is 15 amino acids long.

This chain uses TRBV7-9 with TRBJ2-5, with D uncertain. Trimming left V 0 bases short and J 5 bases short, with 10 bases between. Per the germline V gene, CDR1 is SEHNR and CDR2 is FQNEAQ (reference sequence). The CDR3 is 14 residues long. This CDR3 is CASSLAGNRETQYF. CDR3 in DNA: TGTGCCAGCAGCTTAGCAGGGAACCGGGAGACCCAGTACTTC.

This clonotype was seen ten or more times. The rearrangement links TRBV11-3 to TRBJ2-1, with a possible D match to TRBD2 (7 bases). V was shortened by 5 bases and J by 4 bases, with 18 bases between the two germline ends. Germline lookup yields CDR1 SGHNT and CDR2 YENEEA. The CDR3 consists of 16 residues. In nucleotides, the CDR3 is TGTGCCAGCAGCCCCCCGGGGGGCGGGGGATACAATGAGCAGTTCTTC. This encodes CASSPPGGGGYNEQFF.

This clonotype was seen a handful of times. J is TRBJ1-4 and V is TRBV20-1, with 7 bases that match TRBD1. This CDR3 spans 14 amino acids. Germline CDR1 reads DFQATT; CDR2 reads SNEGSKA (reference sequence). The V segment lost 1 base and the J segment 8 bases; nucleotides outside the gene matches: 7. DNA for the CDR3: TGCAGTGCTAGAGCCCCGGGACAGCTAGAAAAACTGTTTTTT. It codes for CSARAPGQLEKLFF.

This clonotype has a count of ten or more. The chain joins TRBV7-9 to TRBJ2-1; TRBD2 agrees at 9 bases. V shed 6 bases and J 6 bases; nucleotides not matched to a gene: 15. The CDR3 extends over 17 amino acids. From germline, CDR1 is SEHNR and CDR2 FQNEAQ (reference sequence). The CDR3 is CASSNPSGRYLGNEQFF. Here the CDR3 DNA reads TGTGCCAGCAGTAACCCCAGCGGGAGGTATCTAGGCAATGAGCAGTTCTTC.

This clonotype was recorded at least ten times. The chain combines TRBV19 with TRBJ2-1, with a possible D match to TRBD2 (7 bases). This CDR3 contains 13 residues. V was trimmed by 7 bases and J by 7 bases, leaving 14 bases between them. Germline loops: CDR1 LNHDA, CDR2 SQIVND (reference sequence). This CDR3 reads CASTGGPRNEQFF. CDR3 nucleotide sequence: TGTGCCAGTACGGGGGGCCCTCGGAATGAGCAGTTCTTC.

This clonotype has at least ten counts. V gene TRBV6-1 combines with J gene TRBJ1-4; no reliable D call. Trimming stripped 6 bases from V and 5 bases from J, with 10 bases between. The germline CDR1 and CDR2 sequences are MNHNS and SASEGT. The CDR3 has 13 amino acids. CDR3 protein: CASRRAENEKLFF. CDR3 nucleotides: TGTGCCAGCAGGAGGGCAGAGAATGAAAAACTGTTTTTT.

In its sample, this clonotype was seen many times. V gene TRBV2 combines with J gene TRBJ2-7; the match to TRBD1 covers 9 bases. CDR3 length equals 14 residues. Germline V lookup: CDR1 SNHLY, CDR2 FYNNEI. V was pared by 2 bases and J by 2 bases, with 1 base of the junction left unmatched. The CDR3 bases are TGTGCCAGCAGTGAAAACAGGGGGCCCTACGAGCAGTACTTC. Its protein product is CASSENRGPYEQYF.

This clonotype was seen many times. The rearrangement joins TRBV7-3 to TRBJ2-7; 7 bases are shared with TRBD1. CDR1 SGHTA and CDR2 FQGTGA come from the germline V gene. The CDR3 loop spans 13 amino acids. The ends lost 0 bases at V and 10 bases at J; junction bases unmatched: 6. The DNA of the CDR3 is TGTGCCAGCAGCTTAACGATAACAGGGGAACAGTACTTC. Translated, it gives CASSLTITGEQYF. The full variable domain, its missing parts supplied by reference TRBV7-3 and TRBJ2-7, is GAGVSQTPSNKVTEKGKYVELRCDPISGHTALYWYRQSLGQGPEFLIYFQGTGAADDSGLPNDRFFAVRPEGSVSTLKIQRTERGDSAVYLCASSLTITGEQYFGPGTRLTVT.

This clonotype was found many times. The V gene is TRBV5-1, the J gene TRBJ2-5; D may be TRBD2 (5 bases). Deletions cut 6 bases from V and 5 bases from J, with 17 bases between. The CDR3 totals 14 residues. Germline-derived CDR1 and CDR2 are SGHRS and YFSETQ. CDR3 protein: CASTRGPGGETQYF. The CDR3 DNA sequence: TGCGCCAGCACCCGCGGGCCCGGCGGGGAGACCCAGTACTTC.

This clonotype was seen many times. This chain joins TRBV29-1 and TRBJ1-2; no definite D call. Between the trimmed V and J ends, which lost 1 base and 6 bases, there was a span of 9 bases. Germline CDR1 and CDR2: SQVTM and ANQGSEA. The length of the CDR3 is 12 residues. The CDR3 DNA reads as TGCAGCGTTGAAGGCACTCGAGATGGCTACACCTTC. It specifies CSVEGTRDGYTF.

At least ten counts were recorded for this clonotype. CDR3 sequence reads: CASSLAVVGFRAEQYF. CDR3 DNA sequence: TGTGCCAGCAGCTTAGCGGTGGTGGGGTTCCGGGCCGAGCAGTACTTC. The V gene is TRBV7-9, the J gene TRBJ2-7; D unresolved. The germline V gene has CDR1 SEHNR and CDR2 FQNEAQ (reference sequence). Trimming took off 0 bases at V and 6 bases at J, with 18 bases between the two ends. CDR3 length: 16 amino acids.

This clonotype was seen repeatedly, ten times or more. The chain joins TRBV5-1 to TRBJ1-1; TRBD1 matches 8 bases. There are 18 residues in the CDR3. Germline V gene data show CDR1 as SGHRS and CDR2 as YFSETQ. Trimming removed 1 base from V and 5 bases from J; junction bases left unmatched: 16. The CDR3, as DNA: TGCGCCAGCAGCTTGAGGGGGCCGATGCAGGGGGCAGTGACTGAAGCTTTCTTT. Amino acids: CASSLRGPMQGAVTEAFF.

In this sample, this clonotype turned up many times. The V and J genes are TRBV29-1 and TRBJ1-1, with a possible D match to TRBD1 (5 bases). This CDR3 has 13 amino acids. CDR1 and CDR2 from the germline V gene are SQVTM and ANQGSEA. Trimming removed 7 bases from V and 0 bases from J, with 12 bases in between. The CDR3 DNA is TGCAGCGGTGGGGGACGGATGAACACTGAAGCTTTCTTT. It codes for CSGGGRMNTEAFF.